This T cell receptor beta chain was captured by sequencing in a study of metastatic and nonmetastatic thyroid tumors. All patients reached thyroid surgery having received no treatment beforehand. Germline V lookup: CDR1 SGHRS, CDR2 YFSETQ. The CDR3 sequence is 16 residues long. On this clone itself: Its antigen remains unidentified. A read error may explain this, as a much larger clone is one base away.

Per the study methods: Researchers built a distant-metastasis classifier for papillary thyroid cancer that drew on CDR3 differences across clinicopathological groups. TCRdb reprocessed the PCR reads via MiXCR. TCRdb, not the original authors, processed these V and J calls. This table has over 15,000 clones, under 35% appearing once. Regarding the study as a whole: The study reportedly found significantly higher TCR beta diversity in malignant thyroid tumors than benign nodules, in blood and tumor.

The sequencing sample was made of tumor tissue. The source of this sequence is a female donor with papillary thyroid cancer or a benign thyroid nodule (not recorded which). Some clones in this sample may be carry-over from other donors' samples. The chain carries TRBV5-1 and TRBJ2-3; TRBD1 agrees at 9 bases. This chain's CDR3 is CSSSPEQGARSDTQYF. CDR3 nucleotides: TGCTCCAGCAGCCCCGAACAGGGGGCACGGTCAGATACGCAGTATTTT.